One and the same sample provided the 29 T cell receptor beta chains below, sequenced in a study of liver allograft versus peripheral blood T cells. On the study more broadly: The authors compared T cell receptor repertoires in transplanted livers with recipients' peripheral blood repertoires.

TCRdb reprocessed the reads via MiXCR and lists one record per CDR3 protein. The table includes fewer than 15,000 distinct CDR3 sequences, under 20% detected once. These receptors originate from a human patient who had a liver transplant. Some T cells may originate from the graft donor.

This clonotype occurred a few times. This chain uses TRBV7-2 with TRBJ2-5, with 8 bases matching TRBD2. The V gene's germline CDR1 is SGHTA and CDR2 FQGNSA. This CDR3 region has 14 residues. With V trimmed by 5 bases and J by 2 bases, 4 bases remained unmatched. CDR3 DNA sequence: TGTGCCAGCAGCGCGGGAGGACGGCAAGAGACCCAGTACTTC. Amino acids: CASSAGGRQETQYF.

With respect to this clonotype: A much larger clone differs from this one at a single base, so this may be a read error. The genes are TRBV28 and TRBJ1-2, with TRBD1 identical over 8 bases. Germline V gene data show CDR1 as MDHEN and CDR2 as SYDVKM. Trimming removed 5 bases from V and 4 bases from J; junction bases left unmatched: 9. The CDR3 loop spans 15 amino acids. CDR3 protein: CASSTWTGRSYGYTF. CDR3 DNA: TGTGCCAGCAGTACCTGGACAGGGCGGTCCTATGGCTACACCTTC.

J is TRBJ1-3 and V is TRBV6-7, with TRBD1 matching 10 bases. TRBV6-7 is reported as an ORF; its role is uncertain. The CDR3 extends over 16 amino acids. V lost 2 bases and J lost 4; bases outside the gene matches: 5. DNA for the CDR3: TGTGCCAGCAGTTACCTGACAGGGGGCTCAGGAAACACCATATATTTT. Protein sequence: CASSYLTGGSGNTIYF.

This clonotype was seen many times. This rearrangement joins TRBV20-1 to TRBJ2-1; 9 nucleotides line up with TRBD2. Germline CDR1 reads DFQATT; CDR2 reads SNEGSKA (reference sequence). The CDR3 length is 15 residues. V lost 0 bases, J lost 4 bases, and 4 bases stayed unmatched. The CDR3 reads CSAREASGAYNEQFF. The CDR3 DNA follows: TGCAGTGCTAGAGAGGCTAGCGGGGCGTACAATGAGCAGTTCTTC.

The table lists this clonotype with a few counts. V and J are TRBV20-1 and TRBJ2-2; D unresolved. There are 14 residues in the CDR3. Germline values: CDR1 DFQATT, CDR2 SNEGSKA (reference sequence). V was shortened by 5 bases and J by 0 bases, with 10 bases between the two germline ends. This chain's CDR3 is CSALGVANTGELFF. The CDR3 DNA sequence: TGCAGTGCTTTAGGAGTCGCGAACACCGGGGAGCTGTTTTTT.

In its sample, this clonotype was seen a few times. The V call is TRBV3-1, the J call TRBJ1-2; D remains unclear. CDR1 and CDR2 (germline): LGHDT, YNNKEL (reference sequence). Trimming took 5 bases from V and 5 from J, leaving 18 bases between them. This CDR3 is built from 15 residues. The CDR3 DNA reads TGTGCCAGCAGCGGACGTTTTGTGGAGGGATATGGCTACACCTTC. Its protein product is CASSGRFVEGYGYTF.

This clonotype is labeled medium-sized (0.01 to 0.1%). The chain recombines TRBV15 with TRBJ2-2; unclear D gene. This CDR3 is 13 amino acids long. Germline lookup yields CDR1 LNHNV and CDR2 YYDKDF (reference sequence). Trimming pared 4 bases from V and 4 bases from J, leaving 7 bases between. The CDR3 region is CATSTRSTGELFF. The CDR3 bases are TGTGCCACCAGCACCCGTTCCACCGGGGAGCTGTTTTTT. Full variable domain (outside the CDR3, taken from reference TRBV15 and TRBJ2-2): DAMVIQNPRYQVTQFGKPVTLSCSQTLNHNVMYWYQQKSSQAPKLLFHYYDKDFNNEADTPDNFQSRRPNTSFCFLDIRSPGLGDTAMYLCATSTRSTGELFFGEGSRLTVL.

This clonotype was counted ten times or more. CDR3 sequence reads: CASSPGGGDQPQHF. CDR3 nucleotide sequence: TGTGCCAGCTCTCCTGGGGGGGGAGATCAGCCCCAGCATTTT. V gene TRBV18 combines with J gene TRBJ1-5; D is perhaps TRBD1 (5 bases). The CDR3 runs 14 residues. Trimming stripped 6 bases from V and 5 bases from J, with 14 bases between. CDR1 KGHSH and CDR2 LQKENI come from the germline V gene.

Ten or more counts support this clonotype. The chain is built from TRBV6-2 or TRBV6-3 and TRBJ1-4, with a tentative D call TRBD1 (5 bases). The CDR3 is 13 residues long. Looked up from germline, CDR1 is MNHEY and CDR2 is SVGEGT. Trimming removed 6 bases from V and 8 bases from J, with 13 bases in between. CDR3 nucleotides: TGTGCCAGCAGGGCGGCAGGGAGCGAAAAACTGTTTTTT. Its protein product is CASRAAGSEKLFF.

This clonotype was seen a few times. The chain employs TRBV20-1 and TRBJ2-7; no firm D call. The CDR3 consists of 15 residues. Germline V gene lookup returns CDR1 DFQATT and CDR2 SNEGSKA (reference sequence). The ends were cut back, 0 bases at V and 2 bases at J, with 14 bases in the middle. The CDR3 sequence is CSARELGTLAYEQYF. CDR3 nucleotide sequence: TGCAGTGCTAGAGAGCTGGGAACACTCGCCTACGAGCAGTACTTC.

Details on this clonotype: Since a much larger clone is just one base distant, this may be a read error. V usage is TRBV28 and J usage is TRBJ1-5, with a possible D match to TRBD1 (6 bases). Per the germline V gene, CDR1 is MDHEN and CDR2 is SYDVKM. This CDR3 is 15 amino acids long. In nucleotides, the CDR3 is TGTGTCAGCAGTGATGACAGGACTGGTTATCAGCCCCAGCATTTT. Translation gives CVSSDDRTGYQPQHF.

The chain joins TRBV7-9 to TRBJ2-5; D unclear. Germline CDR1 is SEHNR and CDR2 is FQNEAQ (reference sequence). This CDR3 spans 15 amino acids. Deletions cut 3 bases from V and 4 bases from J, with 15 bases between. Here the CDR3 reads CASSFSPNPGETQYF. The CDR3 coding sequence is TGTGCCAGCAGCTTTTCCCCCAACCCGGGAGAGACCCAGTACTTC.

Many counts were recorded for this clonotype. This sequence joins TRBV18 and TRBJ2-5, with 10 bases that match TRBD1. The CDR3 is 18 amino acids. V lost 6 bases and J lost 5; bases outside the gene matches: 18. CDR1 and CDR2 from the germline V gene are KGHSH and LQKENI. CDR3 loop: CASSQLDRGQGPLETQYF. The DNA of the CDR3 is TGTGCCAGCTCTCAGCTCGACAGGGGGCAGGGCCCTTTGGAGACCCAGTACTTC.

The sample holds many counts of this clonotype. V is TRBV30 and J is TRBJ1-6; the D gene is possibly TRBD1 (5 bases). This CDR3 has 14 amino acids. Germline CDR1 reads GTSNPN; CDR2 reads SVGIG (reference sequence). V dropped 2 bases and J dropped 5 bases, with 10 bases sitting between them. In nucleotides, the CDR3 is TGTGCCTGGAGTTCGGGGACGGATAATTCACCCCTCCACTTT. This translates into CAWSSGTDNSPLHF.

As for this clonotype: A far larger clone lies a single base away; this is likely a read error. The J gene is TRBJ1-5, the V gene TRBV6-1; the match to TRBD1 covers 7 bases. Germline V gene data show CDR1 as MNHNS and CDR2 as SASEGT. V shed 5 bases, J shed 2 bases, and the junction held 6 bases outside the gene matches. The CDR3 runs to 15 residues. The CDR3 DNA is TGTGCCAGCAGTTCGACAGGGTTTCGCAATCAGCCCCAGCATTTT. As protein: CASSSTGFRNQPQHF.

By proportion, this clonotype is medium-sized (0.01 to 0.1%). The chain is built from TRBV28 and TRBJ1-5; maybe TRBD1 (6 bases). This CDR3 comprises 14 residues. Germline assignment: CDR1 MDHEN and CDR2 SYDVKM. V gave up 6 bases and J gave up 10 bases, with 19 bases separating them. The CDR3 loop is CASSVDRAISPQHF. Here the CDR3 DNA reads TGTGCCAGCAGCGTGGACAGAGCAATCAGCCCCCAGCATTTT.

V and J are TRBV3-1 and TRBJ1-5, with D uncertain. Germline V gene lookup returns CDR1 LGHDT and CDR2 YNNKEL (reference sequence). There are 12 residues in the CDR3. Trimming removed 3 bases from V and 4 bases from J, with 4 bases in between. Written as DNA, the CDR3 is TGTGCCAGCAGCCATACAAATCAGCCCCAGCATTTT. Amino acids: CASSHTNQPQHF.

This clonotype counts as medium-sized. This chain joins TRBV6-5 and TRBJ1-5, with D perhaps matching TRBD1 (5 bases). Per germline, CDR1 MNHEY and CDR2 SVGAGI. The CDR3 contains 13 residues. V shed 4 bases and J shed 4 bases, with 8 bases lying between them. For the CDR3, the DNA is TGTGCCAGCAGTTCAGGGTTAAATCAGCCCCAGCATTTT. Translating it yields CASSSGLNQPQHF.

Regarding this clonotype: A read error may explain this, as a much larger clone is one base away. The rearrangement links TRBV20-1 to TRBJ2-1; D could derive from TRBD1 or TRBD2 (6 bases each). Germline CDR1 is DFQATT and CDR2 is SNEGSKA (reference sequence). This CDR3 spans 17 amino acids. CDR3 sequence (DNA): TGCAGTACTAGAGGGTTTAGGGGGGAGAGCTCCTACAATGAGCAGTTCTTC. Its translation: CSTRGFRGESSYNEQFF.

This clonotype qualifies as medium-sized. The chain carries TRBV6-1 and TRBJ2-7, with D possibly being TRBD1 (5 bases). The CDR3 consists of 15 residues. The V gene's germline CDR1 is MNHNS and CDR2 SASEGT. V lost 6 bases, J lost 4 bases, and 19 bases lay in between. This chain's CDR3 is CASRTFRTSGYEQYF. The CDR3 DNA reads as TGTGCCAGCAGGACTTTCAGGACATCGGGTTACGAGCAGTACTTC.

This clonotype was picked up a small number of times. The CDR3 coding sequence is TGCAGTGCTAGAGATTTAGGCGGGCCGAGCTCCTACAATGAGCAGTTCTTC. It is translated as CSARDLGGPSSYNEQFF. This chain links TRBV20-1 with TRBJ2-1, with D maybe TRBD2 (5 bases). V dropped 0 bases and J dropped 0 bases, with 15 bases sitting between them. Germline-derived CDR1 and CDR2 are DFQATT and SNEGSKA (reference sequence). The CDR3 is 17 amino acids.

This chain joins TRBV19 and TRBJ2-4, with D possibly called TRBD1 or TRBD2 (6 bases each). The CDR3 is 17 amino acids. CDR1 LNHDA and CDR2 SQIVND come from the germline V gene (reference sequence). V was clipped by 2 bases and J by 0 bases, with 14 bases between them. CDR3 residues: CASSISTGALAKNIQYF. CDR3 bases: TGTGCCAGTAGTATATCAACGGGGGCCCTAGCCAAAAACATTCAGTACTTC. The full variable domain, rest sourced from reference TRBV19 and TRBJ2-4, is DGGITQSPKYLFRKEGQNVTLSCEQNLNHDAMYWYRQDPGQGLRLIYYSQIVNDFQKGDIAEGYSVSREKKESFPLTVTSAQKNPTAFYLCASSISTGALAKNIQYFGAGTRLSVL.

The rearrangement links TRBV12-3 or TRBV12-4 to TRBJ1-2; D remains ambiguous. Trimming cost V 2 bases and J 5 bases, with 12 bases left between them. The CDR3 is 14 amino acids. In nucleotides, the CDR3 is TGTGCCAGCAGTTTAACAAACAAAGGGTATGGCTACACCTTC. As protein: CASSLTNKGYGYTF.

This clonotype occurred many times. The rearrangement links TRBV6-5 to TRBJ2-3; D gene uncertain. V was trimmed by 0 bases and J by 2 bases, leaving 15 bases between them. Germline loops: CDR1 MNHEY, CDR2 SVGAGI. This CDR3 is 17 amino acids long. The CDR3 region is CASSYSSFWKDTDTQYF. The CDR3 nucleotides read TGTGCCAGCAGTTACTCTAGCTTTTGGAAGGACACAGATACGCAGTATTTT.

CDR3 amino acids: CASTRWAVAGPSSYEQYF. The CDR3 DNA sequence: TGTGCCAGCACCCGCTGGGCCGTAGCGGGGCCAAGCTCCTACGAGCAGTACTTC. This chain uses TRBV7-9 with TRBJ2-7, with 8 nucleotides matching TRBD2. With V trimmed by 7 bases and J by 0 bases, 17 bases remained unmatched. The CDR3 is 18 residues long. Germline V gives CDR1 SEHNR, CDR2 FQNEAQ (reference sequence).

The CDR3 nucleotides read TGTGCCAGCAGCCAGTCACTGGGATCCGGCGAGCAGTACTTC. Encoded protein: CASSQSLGSGEQYF. The chain carries TRBV14 and TRBJ2-7, with unresolved D. V lost 3 bases, J lost 6 bases, and 15 bases lay in between. The CDR3 has 14 residues. Germline V gene data show CDR1 as SGHDN and CDR2 as FVKESK.

The chain couples TRBV6-5 to TRBJ1-1; D unclear. This CDR3 region has 13 residues. V shed 3 bases and J shed 5 bases, with 10 bases lying between them. CDR1 is MNHEY and CDR2 is SVGAGI in the germline V gene. The CDR3 reads CASSYSLPTEAFF. The CDR3, as DNA: TGTGCCAGCAGTTATTCTCTGCCGACTGAAGCTTTCTTT.

This clonotype occurred a few times. V is TRBV20-1 and J is TRBJ2-7; either TRBD1 or TRBD2 may supply D (5 bases each). The CDR3 is 13 amino acids. The germline gives CDR1 DFQATT, CDR2 SNEGSKA (reference sequence). V was clipped by 3 bases and J by 3 bases, with 12 bases between them. The CDR3 DNA follows: TGCAGTGCTAGTCCCGGGACCCTCTACGAGCAGTACTTC. This translates into CSASPGTLYEQYF.

By sample fraction, this clonotype is medium-sized (0.01 to 0.1%). This rearrangement joins TRBV6-2 or TRBV6-3 to TRBJ2-1, with 12 bases matching TRBD1. The CDR3 is made up of 14 amino acids. The trim removed 4 bases at V and 10 bases at J, leaving 5 bases unmatched. The germline V gene has CDR1 MNHEY and CDR2 SVGEGT. The CDR3 nucleotides are TGTGCCAGCAGTTGGGGACAGGGGGCCGAGGAGCAGTTCTTC. This gives the protein CASSWGQGAEEQFF.